The clone carrying this T cell receptor beta chain was seen at least ten times. Little can be read into the size of this beta chain, an off-target read in a library designed for alpha chains. The sample's time point: sample taken at primary tumor resection. From tumor, nontumor lung or frozen PBMC, whole RNA was taken unsorted for sequencing. TCRdb re-derived calls from the 5' RACE reads in MiXCR, one entry per CDR3 protein. The data show about 12,000 distinct CDR3 sequences, 3% to 5% seen once. With 0 bases clipped from V and 7 bases from J, the junction kept 9 bases outside the gene matches. CDR3 length: 16 amino acids. Germline V gene data show CDR1 as GTSNPN and CDR2 as SVGIG (reference sequence). The sample is drawn from a study of spatial heterogeneity in lung cancer. Study information: Compared with alpha-chain sequences, beta-chain sequences were consistently detected in greater numbers.

Here the sequenced sample was PBMCs, taken at surgery. This chain connects TRBV30 to TRBJ2-1; 10 bases are shared with TRBD2. The sequence came from a male donor with early-stage non-small cell lung cancer. CDR3 in amino acids: CAWSVFLAGDGNEQFF. The CDR3, as DNA: TGTGCCTGGAGTGTATTTCTAGCGGGAGACGGGAATGAGCAGTTCTTC.